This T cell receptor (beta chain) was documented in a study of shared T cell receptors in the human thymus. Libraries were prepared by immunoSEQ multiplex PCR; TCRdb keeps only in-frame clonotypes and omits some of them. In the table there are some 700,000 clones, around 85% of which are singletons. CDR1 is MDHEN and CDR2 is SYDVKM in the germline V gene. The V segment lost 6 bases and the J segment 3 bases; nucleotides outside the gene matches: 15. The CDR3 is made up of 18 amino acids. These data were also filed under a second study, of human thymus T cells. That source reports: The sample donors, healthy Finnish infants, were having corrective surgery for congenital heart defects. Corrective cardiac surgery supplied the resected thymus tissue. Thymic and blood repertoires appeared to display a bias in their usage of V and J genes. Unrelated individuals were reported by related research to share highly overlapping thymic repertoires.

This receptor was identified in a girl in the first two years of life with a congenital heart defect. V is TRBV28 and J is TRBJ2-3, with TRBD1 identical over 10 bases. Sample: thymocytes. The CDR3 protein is CASRIYLPRDRGTDTQYF. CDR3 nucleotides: TGTGCCAGCAGAATATATCTACCCCGGGACAGGGGAACAGATACGCAGTATTTT.